One and the same sample provided the 9 T cell receptor beta chains below, sequenced in a study of T cells in Graves' hyperthyroidism and ophthalmopathy. Authors of the study amplified TCR beta CDR3 regions from RNA transcripts. When the TCR CDR3 underwent first-round RT-PCR, the HTBI primer set was used. TCRdb processed the multiplex PCR reads anew with MiXCR; each CDR3 protein has one entry. The sample records roughly 330,000 distinct CDR3 sequences, roughly 17% being singletons. The sample taken for sequencing was blood. The receptors here all came from a man aged 30 to 45 with Graves' hyperthyroidism.

Ten or more counts support this clonotype. The chain recombines TRBV12-3 or TRBV12-4 with TRBJ1-2; D not certain. This CDR3 has 14 amino acids. V was shortened by 5 bases and J by 3 bases, with 13 bases between the two germline ends. The CDR3 loop is CASSLREGDYGYTF. The CDR3 DNA is TGTGCCAGCAGTCTTAGGGAGGGTGACTATGGCTACACCTTC.

This clonotype has a count of ten or more. The chain joins TRBV7-2 to TRBJ2-1; D is perhaps TRBD2 (5 bases). V was pared by 4 bases and J by 3 bases, with 10 bases between. The CDR3 covers 14 residues. Germline assignment: CDR1 SGHTA and CDR2 FQGNSA. As DNA, the CDR3 is TGTGCCAGCAGCTCCCTAGCCAGCTACAATGAGCAGTTCTTC. Its protein product is CASSSLASYNEQFF.

This clonotype was seen a few times. This rearrangement joins TRBV20-1 to TRBJ1-1, with D uncertain. V shed 6 bases and J shed 5 bases, with 10 bases lying between them. Germline CDR1 is DFQATT and CDR2 is SNEGSKA (reference sequence). This CDR3 region has 11 residues. The CDR3 loop reads CSADEWTEAFF. The CDR3 DNA reads TGCAGTGCCGACGAATGGACTGAAGCTTTCTTT.

This clonotype has more than one count but fewer than ten. The rearrangement links TRBV6-1 to TRBJ2-1; D is tentatively TRBD1 or TRBD2 (5 bases each). This CDR3 is built from 13 residues. V lost 7 bases and J 3 bases, leaving 10 bases between the germline ends. Germline V gene lookup returns CDR1 MNHNS and CDR2 SASEGT. The CDR3 DNA reads TGTGCCAGCACCAGGGACGGCTACAATGAGCAGTTCTTC. It translates to CASTRDGYNEQFF.

This clonotype was counted many times. The chain links TRBV2 to TRBJ1-1, with TRBD1 identical over 10 bases. Germline V gene lookup returns CDR1 SNHLY and CDR2 FYNNEI. The length of the CDR3 is 12 residues. V was pared by 8 bases and J by 5 bases, with 2 bases of the junction left unmatched. CDR3: CASSDRGTEAFF. CDR3 coding DNA: TGTGCCAGCTCGGACAGGGGGACTGAAGCTTTCTTT.

This clonotype was seen repeatedly, ten times or more. This chain joins TRBV12-5 and TRBJ1-2; D is unresolved. The CDR3 spans 17 residues. Germline lookup yields CDR1 LGHNT and CDR2 FRNRAP. Trimming cost V 2 bases and J 2 bases, with 18 bases left between them. The CDR3 sequence is CASGLRRRVAANYGYTF. DNA of the CDR3: TGTGCTAGTGGTTTGCGACGGCGCGTGGCGGCAAACTATGGCTACACCTTC.

V usage is TRBV28 and J usage is TRBJ1-6; unclear D gene. CDR3 length: 13 amino acids. Trimming left V 4 bases short and J 7 bases short, with 8 bases between. Looked up from germline, CDR1 is MDHEN and CDR2 is SYDVKM. CDR3 loop: CASSSRENSPLHF. CDR3 DNA: TGTGCCAGCAGTTCAAGGGAAAATTCACCCCTCCACTTT.

V is TRBV27 and J is TRBJ2-4, with 10 bases matching TRBD2. The CDR3 runs to 17 residues. V lost 5 bases to trimming and J lost 1 base; unmatched junction nucleotides: 8. Germline CDR1 MNHEY, CDR2 SMNVEV (reference sequence). CDR3 amino acids: CASSPGLAYAAKNIQYF. CDR3 DNA: TGTGCCAGCAGTCCGGGACTAGCGTATGCGGCCAAAAACATTCAGTACTTC.

This clonotype was picked up many times. V gene TRBV5-5 combines with J gene TRBJ2-7; D may be TRBD1 (5 bases). This CDR3 region has 15 residues. Germline CDR1 SGHKS, CDR2 YYEKEE (reference sequence). V was shortened by 3 bases and J by 6 bases, with 19 bases between the two germline ends. The CDR3 region has the DNA TGTGCCAGCAGCTCCAGGGTCTCTTCACTGGGCGAGCAGTACTTC. Its protein product is CASSSRVSSLGEQYF.